What follows is one TCR beta chain and its context. The clone's antigen remains unknown. The record has no base qualities; no much larger clone is one base away. The immunoSEQ Assay, a bias-controlled multiplex PCR, was used to amplify TCRbeta CDR3 regions from genomic DNA. From the authors' description of their analysis: The number of nucleated cells in each sample was estimated by amplification of reference gene primers within the assay. Sequence reads were collapsed and filtered to measure the absolute abundance of every unique TCRbeta CDR3 rearrangement. Productive Simpson clonality was computed per sample as the square root of Simpson's diversity index over productive rearrangements. Imported from immuneACCESS, the table was reduced by TCRdb to in-frame sequences with V and J called. These copies leave out some clones; in studies compared against another copy, an unresolved V gene accounts for under half, and the cause of the remainder is not known. D and trimming come from the DNA, and the V and J calls and clone size come from that table. For this sample the table gives over 200,000 clones, of which approximately 84% were detected only once. Roughly 1.8% of the sample is held by the ten biggest clonotypes.

This sample is part of a study of blood T cell repertoires in COVID-19 (TCRdb year 2020). Background on the whole study: The collaborator samples originated in the United States, Italy and Spain and spanned the acute and convalescent phases of COVID-19. The material from the prospective study consisted of cDNA or gDNA derived from T cells, B-cell-depleted T cells, or PBMCs. The dataset comprised deeply sampled blood TCRbeta repertoires from subjects exposed to, actively infected with, or recovered from COVID-19. The repertoires were made available in a free public database intended to serve as a resource for research on the immune response to SARS-CoV-2. The samples were drawn from the first 160 participants of the ongoing ImmuneRACE study and from 950 to 1,500 subjects provided by 6 global collaborators. A de-identified subject ID, COVID-19 status, age in years and sex were almost always included in the sample metadata. Where available, HLA class I and class II types were obtained from metadata supplied by the sample provider rather than from assay-based typing.

Enrolling through a virtual design, the prospective study's participants ranged in age from roughly 18 to 89 years and lived across 24 United States geographic areas. Cohort assignment in the prospective study relied on participant-reported clinical history from a screening survey and a study questionnaire. For ImmuneRACE Cohort 3, a participant was defined as recovered based on two consecutive negative NP/OP PCR tests, clearance by a healthcare professional, or resolution of symptoms. Mobile phlebotomists in the prospective study collected whole blood, serum and a nasopharyngeal or oropharyngeal swab from every participant. Prospective study participants could optionally give additional blood draws and questionnaires over a 2-month period. Prospective study blood samples were shipped either frozen or at room temperature before DNA extraction. For CDR1 and CDR2, the germline V gene lists MNHEY and SVGAGI. The CDR3 goes from the cysteine to the phenylalanine over 13 residues. The kept DNA is CDR3 alone, 39 bases in frame from the first base. V is shortened by 9 bases, J by 5 bases, and the region joining them spans 14 bases.

Paper-wide results and their limitations: The quantity of clinical and demographic metadata differed by source and by participant and was supplied without curation.

Sequenced sample: PBMCs or T cells enriched from blood (not recorded which). The sequence came from a man aged 60 to 69 who had recovered from COVID-19. The receptor chain draws on TRBV6-5 and TRBJ1-5, with a weak D call of TRBD1 (5 bases match). Read as DNA, the sequence is TGTGCCAGTTCCAAAGGGGCAGATCAGCCCCAGCATTTT. It translates as CASSKGADQPQHF.